These 25 T cell receptor beta chains were sequenced from one sample in a study of cytomegalovirus exposure and HLA in healthy donors. The PCR used 60 Vbeta and 13 Jbeta primers. Clones were read by immunoSEQ multiplex PCR, and TCRdb kept only the in-frame ones, dropping some. The table gives tens of thousands of clones; the top ten clones make up approximately 15% of it. The source material was PBMCs. These receptors were taken from a man over 45 in good health and CMV-seropositive.

The chain uses TRBV6-5 and TRBJ1-2; no definite D call. The V end was cut by 8 bases, the J end by 4 bases, with 14 bases between. Looked up from germline, CDR1 is MNHEY and CDR2 is SVGAGI. CDR3 length: 13 amino acids. In DNA, the CDR3 is TGTGCCAGCCGCTCCAACGCGGTCTATGGCTACACCTTC. The encoded protein is CASRSNAVYGYTF.

This sequence joins TRBV6-5 and TRBJ2-1; perhaps TRBD1 as D (6 bases). The CDR3 is 12 amino acids. The germline gives CDR1 MNHEY, CDR2 SVGAGI. Trimming pared 5 bases from V and 7 bases from J, leaving 9 bases between. The DNA for the CDR3 is TGTGCCAGCAGTGGGGGCCAAAATGAGCAGTTCTTC. Protein: CASSGGQNEQFF.

The V and J genes are TRBV29-1 and TRBJ1-1; possible D gene TRBD1, 6 bases. From germline, CDR1 is SQVTM and CDR2 ANQGSEA. This CDR3 has 14 amino acids. V gave up 4 bases and J gave up 1 base, with 13 bases separating them. Here the CDR3 DNA reads TGCAGCGTTGGGACAGCGCACAGGAACACTGAAGCTTTCTTT. This encodes CSVGTAHRNTEAFF.

The chain combines TRBV2 with TRBJ2-1; 8 nucleotides match TRBD1. In germline, CDR1 is SNHLY, CDR2 FYNNEI. Trimming removed 6 bases from V and 1 base from J; junction bases left unmatched: 5. The CDR3 contains 15 residues. This CDR3 reads CASSVDRGSYNEQFF. The CDR3 DNA reads TGTGCCAGCAGCGTCGACAGGGGATCCTACAATGAGCAGTTCTTC.

This chain connects TRBV4-2 to TRBJ2-1, with 8 bases matching TRBD2. J was trimmed by 5 bases and V by 1 base; bases with no gene match: 7. This CDR3 spans 16 amino acids. Germline V gives CDR1 LGHNA, CDR2 YNFKEQ. Written as DNA, the CDR3 is TGTGCCAGCAGCCAAGGTCAAGCGGGAGCAGACAATGAGCAGTTCTTC. This gives the protein CASSQGQAGADNEQFF.

The V gene is TRBV6-5, the J gene TRBJ2-7; TRBD2 is a possible D gene (6 bases). The CDR3 is 15 residues long. The germline V gene has CDR1 MNHEY and CDR2 SVGAGI. V was cut by 0 bases and J by 1 base, with 10 bases left in between. The CDR3 nucleotides read TGTGCCAGCAGTTACTCAGCGGGCAAGTCCTACGAGCAGTACTTC. Residues: CASSYSAGKSYEQYF.

This chain joins TRBV18 and TRBJ2-7; D possibly corresponds to TRBD1 (5 bases). V lost 3 bases and J 5 bases, leaving 11 bases between the germline ends. Per the germline V gene, CDR1 is KGHSH and CDR2 is LQKENI. This CDR3 has 13 amino acids. CDR3 nucleotide sequence: TGTGCCAGCTCACCGGGGCAGTTCCACGAGCAGTACTTC. It specifies CASSPGQFHEQYF.

The CDR3 DNA reads TGCGCCAGCAGCCGGCTGCGGGAGGGAACCTACAATGAGCAGTTCTTC. It yields the protein CASSRLREGTYNEQFF. The rearrangement joins TRBV4-3 to TRBJ2-1, with 9 nucleotides matching TRBD2. The germline V gene has CDR1 LGHNA and CDR2 YSLEER. V was pared by 4 bases and J by 2 bases, with 6 bases of the junction left unmatched. This CDR3 is built from 16 residues.

This rearrangement joins TRBV7-6 to TRBJ2-5; no clear D. There are 14 residues in the CDR3. Trimming cost V 2 bases and J 5 bases, with 12 bases left between them. The V gene's germline CDR1 is SGHVS and CDR2 FNYEAQ. CDR3: CASSLNRDWETQYF. CDR3 coding DNA: TGTGCCAGCAGCTTAAATCGAGACTGGGAGACCCAGTACTTC.

V is TRBV7-6 and J is TRBJ1-5; D is ambiguous. V dropped 1 base and J dropped 7 bases, with 11 bases sitting between them. This CDR3 is built from 14 residues. Germline CDR1 reads SGHVS; CDR2 reads FNYEAQ. The CDR3 DNA reads as TGTGCCAGCAGCTTAGATGAGGGAGAGCAGCCCCAGCATTTT. This gives the protein CASSLDEGEQPQHF.

This chain uses TRBV6-5 with TRBJ2-2; possibly TRBD2 for D (6 bases). The CDR3 consists of 15 residues. CDR1 and CDR2 from the germline V gene are MNHEY and SVGAGI. Deletions cut 2 bases from V and 0 bases from J, with 7 bases between. CDR3: CASSYLAPNTGELFF. The CDR3 nucleotides read TGTGCCAGCAGTTACCTAGCGCCGAACACCGGGGAGCTGTTTTTT.

The chain couples TRBV5-6 to TRBJ2-7; weak D call: TRBD1 (6 bases). The V and J ends lost 2 bases and 2 bases respectively, with 11 bases between them. This CDR3 has 14 amino acids. Germline CDR1 is SGHDT and CDR2 is YYEEEE. The CDR3 DNA sequence: TGTGCCAGCAGCTTTAGGACAGCCACCTACGAGCAGTACTTC. This sequence encodes CASSFRTATYEQYF.

V gene TRBV12-5 combines with J gene TRBJ1-5; D gene uncertain. Germline assignment: CDR1 LGHNT and CDR2 FRNRAP. CDR3 size: 14 residues. The V end was cut by 0 bases, the J end by 5 bases, with 8 bases between. As DNA, the CDR3 is TGTGCTAGTGGTTTGGTACAGACCCATCAGCCCCAGCATTTT. Translation: CASGLVQTHQPQHF.

The V call is TRBV7-9, the J call TRBJ2-1, with D hard to call. Germline lookup yields CDR1 SEHNR and CDR2 FQNEAQ (reference sequence). The CDR3 covers 11 residues. Trimming stripped 5 bases from V and 10 bases from J, with 9 bases between. The CDR3 loop is CASSPLMEQFF. The CDR3 DNA is TGTGCCAGCAGCCCACTTATGGAGCAGTTCTTC.

As concerns this clone: Other nucleotide sequences from this sample produce the same CDR3. V gene TRBV4-3 combines with J gene TRBJ2-3; D not resolved. There are 13 residues in the CDR3. From germline, CDR1 is LGHNA and CDR2 YSLEER. Trimming removed 0 bases from V and 5 bases from J, with 6 bases in between. CDR3 region: CASSQESGDTQYF. The CDR3 region has the DNA TGCGCCAGCAGCCAAGAATCCGGAGATACGCAGTATTTT.

This rearrangement joins TRBV28 to TRBJ1-1; D perhaps matches TRBD1 (5 bases). The V end was cut by 4 bases, the J end by 3 bases, with 18 bases between. Germline CDR1 and CDR2: MDHEN and SYDVKM. The CDR3 is made up of 16 amino acids. This chain's CDR3 is CASSSPSQAGDTEAFF. The CDR3 DNA reads as TGTGCCAGCAGTTCCCCTTCGCAGGCGGGGGACACTGAAGCTTTCTTT.

This rearrangement joins TRBV7-8 to TRBJ1-1, with a tentative D call TRBD1 (6 bases). The germline V gene has CDR1 SGHVS and CDR2 FQNEAQ. V lost 5 bases and J lost 11, with 18 bases in between. The CDR3 has 13 amino acids. CDR3 sequence reads: CASSPGGGLSAFF. The CDR3 region has the DNA TGTGCCAGCAGCCCCGGGGGGGGGCTGAGCGCTTTCTTT.

This chain links TRBV11-2 with TRBJ2-7; D may be TRBD2 (5 bases). The length of the CDR3 is 16 residues. Per the germline V gene, CDR1 is SGHAT and CDR2 is FQNNGV. V lost 1 base, J lost 7 bases, and 20 bases lay in between. The CDR3 sequence: CASSLVLSGGVREQYF. The CDR3 nucleotides read TGTGCCAGCAGCTTAGTTCTCAGCGGAGGAGTCAGAGAGCAGTACTTC.

V is TRBV5-6 and J is TRBJ2-1; 13 bases agree with TRBD2. The CDR3 is 16 amino acids. V lost 6 bases to trimming and J lost 9 bases; unmatched junction nucleotides: 12. CDR1 and CDR2 from the germline V gene are SGHDT and YYEEEE. CDR3 bases: TGTGCCAGCATAAGGAGTGGACTAGCGGGAGTCAGTGAGCAGTTCTTC. Translated, it gives CASIRSGLAGVSEQFF.

The V gene is TRBV4-3, the J gene TRBJ1-1; possibly TRBD1 for D (6 bases). Trimming cost V 1 base and J 5 bases, with 14 bases left between them. Per germline, CDR1 LGHNA and CDR2 YSLEER. The CDR3 runs to 15 residues. The CDR3 DNA sequence: TGCGCCAGCAGCCAAGTGAGATCAGGGGATACTGAAGCTTTCTTT. As protein: CASSQVRSGDTEAFF.

The V gene is TRBV7-9, the J gene TRBJ2-7; 10 bases are a match to TRBD2. The CDR3 length is 14 residues. V shed 3 bases and J 3 bases; nucleotides not matched to a gene: 2. Germline V gene data show CDR1 as SEHNR and CDR2 as FQNEAQ (reference sequence). As DNA, the CDR3 is TGTGCCAGCAGCTTCTCTAGCGGGAGCTACGAGCAGTACTTC. This gives the protein CASSFSSGSYEQYF.

The chain employs TRBV19 and TRBJ2-3; 8 bases match TRBD1. V trimming: 4 bases; J trimming: 2 bases; junction bases outside the gene matches: 8. CDR1 is LNHDA, CDR2 SQIVND, per germline (reference sequence). This CDR3 is 16 amino acids long. The CDR3 coding sequence is TGTGCCAGTAGTACCCGGACAGGGACATACACAGATACGCAGTATTTT. Translated, it gives CASSTRTGTYTDTQYF.

V and J are TRBV5-5 and TRBJ2-1, with TRBD2 as a possible D gene (5 bases). V was clipped by 0 bases and J by 6 bases, with 16 bases between them. Germline assignment: CDR1 SGHKS and CDR2 YYEKEE (reference sequence). The CDR3 totals 16 residues. The CDR3 reads CASSLARGRVSNEQFF. CDR3 DNA: TGTGCCAGCAGCTTGGCCCGAGGGAGAGTGAGCAATGAGCAGTTCTTC.

The V and J genes are TRBV7-2 and TRBJ1-1, with TRBD1 identical over 12 bases. Losses at the gene ends were 4 bases for V and 6 bases for J; bases not matched to a gene: 6. The CDR3 loop spans 15 amino acids. Germline V gives CDR1 SGHTA, CDR2 FQGNSA. This CDR3 reads CASSSRDRGPAEAFF. The CDR3 DNA is TGTGCCAGCAGCTCTCGGGACAGGGGGCCGGCTGAAGCTTTCTTT. Full variable domain (outside the CDR3, taken from reference TRBV7-2 and TRBJ1-1): GAGVSQSPSNKVTEKGKDVELRCDPISGHTALYWYRQSLGQGLEFLIYFQGNSAPDKSGLPSDRFSAERTGGSVSTLTIQRTQQEDSAVYLCASSSRDRGPAEAFFGQGTRLTVV.

The chain carries TRBV7-3 and TRBJ2-3, with 8 bases matching TRBD1. There are 16 residues in the CDR3. Trimming at V came to 5 bases and at J to 0 bases, leaving 7 bases not matched to a gene. Per the germline V gene, CDR1 is SGHTA and CDR2 is FQGTGA. The CDR3 sequence is CASSPTDRASTDTQYF. DNA for the CDR3: TGTGCCAGCAGCCCAACGGACAGGGCTAGCACAGATACGCAGTATTTT.